These T cell receptor beta chains were read from a single sample in a study of CD8 T cells in ankylosing spondylitis. One entry per CDR3 protein results from TCRdb running MiXCR on the 5' RACE reads. The sample includes about 140,000 distinct CDR3 sequences, 7% to 9% of them seen just once. The sample taken for sequencing was synovial fluid, either unsorted or a sorted T cell fraction (not recorded which). These receptors originate from a male donor with ankylosing spondylitis. Each CDR3 is given with its conserved first and last residue. A D gene is named only where the DNA matches it firmly.

>TRBV20-1|TRBD1|TRBJ1-6
CSAGSGTGAVVLHF
>TRBV7-8|-|TRBJ2-5
CASSLGRSLQETQYF
>TRBV2|TRBD2|TRBJ2-3
CASSPGLGIEYF
>TRBV24-1|-|TRBJ2-1
CATSDFVTASQFF
>TRBV28|TRBD1|TRBJ1-2
CAIHRTGIGYTF
>TRBV2|TRBD2|TRBJ2-3
CASSEGRLAPDTQYF
>TRBV6-2/TRBV6-3|TRBD1|TRBJ1-5
CASSSGTVGPGDQPQHF
>TRBV5-1|-|TRBJ1-1
CASSLALGENTEAFF
>TRBV27|-|TRBJ1-1
CASSFWGLGTEAFF
>TRBV29-1|-|TRBJ1-4
CSVGLNEKLFF
>TRBV28|TRBD1|TRBJ2-7
CASSSGQAFLRGQYF
>TRBV9|-|TRBJ2-7
CASSVGALSYEQYF
>TRBV28|TRBD1|TRBJ1-2
CASRTGGAIRDYGYTF
>TRBV7-2|TRBD2|TRBJ2-7
CASSLSGGSSYEQYF
>TRBV7-2|TRBD1|TRBJ2-3
CASRSTGGSDTQYF
>TRBV18|-|TRBJ1-1
CASSPDLDGEAFF
>TRBV18|-|TRBJ1-1
CASSSPGGEVEAFF
>TRBV20-1|TRBD1|TRBJ1-2
CSARDAEQGGNYGYTF